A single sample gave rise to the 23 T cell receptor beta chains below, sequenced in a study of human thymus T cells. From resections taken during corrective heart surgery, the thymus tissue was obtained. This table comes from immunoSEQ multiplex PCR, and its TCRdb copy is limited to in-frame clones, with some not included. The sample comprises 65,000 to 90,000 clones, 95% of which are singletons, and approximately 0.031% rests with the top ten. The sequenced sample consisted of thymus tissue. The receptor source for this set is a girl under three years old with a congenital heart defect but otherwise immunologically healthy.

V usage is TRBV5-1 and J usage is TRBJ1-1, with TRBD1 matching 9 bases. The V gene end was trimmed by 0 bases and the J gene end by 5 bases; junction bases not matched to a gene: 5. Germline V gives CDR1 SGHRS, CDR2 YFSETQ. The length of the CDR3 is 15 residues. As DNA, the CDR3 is TGCGCCAGCAGCTTGGGACAGGGGGTAGGTACTGAAGCTTTCTTT. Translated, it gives CASSLGQGVGTEAFF.

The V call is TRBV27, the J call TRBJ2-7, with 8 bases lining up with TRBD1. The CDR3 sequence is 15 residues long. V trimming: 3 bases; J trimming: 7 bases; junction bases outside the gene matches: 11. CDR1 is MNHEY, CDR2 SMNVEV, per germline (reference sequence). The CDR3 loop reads CASSFQGQGTGEQYF. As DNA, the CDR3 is TGTGCCAGCAGTTTCCAAGGACAGGGTACAGGGGAGCAGTACTTC.

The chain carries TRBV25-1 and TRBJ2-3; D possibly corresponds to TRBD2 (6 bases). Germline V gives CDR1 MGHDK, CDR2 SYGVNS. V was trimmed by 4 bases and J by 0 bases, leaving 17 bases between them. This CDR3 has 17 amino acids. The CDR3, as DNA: TGTGCCAGCAGTGCACCTCCCTGGGCGGGAAGCACAGATACGCAGTATTTT. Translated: CASSAPPWAGSTDTQYF.

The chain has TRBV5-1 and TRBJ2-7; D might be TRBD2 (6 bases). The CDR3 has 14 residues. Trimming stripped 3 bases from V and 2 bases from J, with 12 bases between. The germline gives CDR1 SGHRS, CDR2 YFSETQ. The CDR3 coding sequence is TGCGCCAGCAGCTCGTCGGGGGACCCCTACGAGCAGTACTTC. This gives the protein CASSSSGDPYEQYF.

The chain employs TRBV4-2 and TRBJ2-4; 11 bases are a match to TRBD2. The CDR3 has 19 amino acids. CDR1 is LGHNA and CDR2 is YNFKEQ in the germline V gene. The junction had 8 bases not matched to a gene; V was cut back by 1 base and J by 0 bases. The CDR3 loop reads CASSQATSGRDVAKNIQYF. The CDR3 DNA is TGTGCCAGCAGCCAAGCTACTAGCGGGAGAGATGTAGCCAAAAACATTCAGTACTTC.

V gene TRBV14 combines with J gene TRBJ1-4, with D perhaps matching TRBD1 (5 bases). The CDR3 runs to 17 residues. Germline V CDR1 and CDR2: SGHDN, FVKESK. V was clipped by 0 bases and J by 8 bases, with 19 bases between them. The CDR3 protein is CASSQDTEVVRVEKLFF. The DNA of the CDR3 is TGTGCCAGCAGCCAAGATACAGAGGTAGTCAGGGTCGAAAAACTGTTTTTT.

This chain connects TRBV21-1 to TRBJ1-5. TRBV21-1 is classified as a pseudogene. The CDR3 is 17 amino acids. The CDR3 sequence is CASSKALGVYSNQPQHF. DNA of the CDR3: TGTGCCAGCAGCAAAGCGCTCGGGGTTTATAGCAATCAGCCCCAGCATTTT.

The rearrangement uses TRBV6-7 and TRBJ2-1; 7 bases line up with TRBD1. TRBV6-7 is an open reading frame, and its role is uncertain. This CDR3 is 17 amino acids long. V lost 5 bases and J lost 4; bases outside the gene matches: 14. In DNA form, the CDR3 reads TGTGCCAGCAGTAGCCGACAGGGCAGCCAGAGATACAATGAGCAGTTCTTC. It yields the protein CASSSRQGSQRYNEQFF.

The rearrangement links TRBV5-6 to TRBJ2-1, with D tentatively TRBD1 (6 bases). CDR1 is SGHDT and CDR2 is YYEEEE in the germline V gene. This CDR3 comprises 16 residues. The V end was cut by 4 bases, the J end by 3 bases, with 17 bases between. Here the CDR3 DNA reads TGTGCCAGCAGCCCGCTGGGGGCCCGCTTCTACAATGAGCAGTTCTTC. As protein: CASSPLGARFYNEQFF.

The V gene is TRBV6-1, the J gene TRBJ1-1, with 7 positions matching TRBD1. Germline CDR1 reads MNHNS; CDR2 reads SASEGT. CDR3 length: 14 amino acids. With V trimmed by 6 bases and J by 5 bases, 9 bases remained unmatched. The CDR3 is CASSTTGRRTEAFF. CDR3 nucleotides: TGTGCCAGCAGCACGACAGGGCGGAGGACTGAAGCTTTCTTT.

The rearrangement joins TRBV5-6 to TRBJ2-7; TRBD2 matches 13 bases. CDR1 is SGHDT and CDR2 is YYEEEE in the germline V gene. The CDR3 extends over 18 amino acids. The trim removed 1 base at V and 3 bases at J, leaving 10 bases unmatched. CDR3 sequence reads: CASSLPTGTSGVYYEQYF. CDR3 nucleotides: TGTGCCAGCAGCTTGCCTACAGGGACTAGCGGGGTATACTACGAGCAGTACTTC.

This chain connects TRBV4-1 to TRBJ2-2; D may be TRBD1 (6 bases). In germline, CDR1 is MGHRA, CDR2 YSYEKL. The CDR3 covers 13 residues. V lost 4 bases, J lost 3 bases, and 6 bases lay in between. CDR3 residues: CASSPGDTGELFF. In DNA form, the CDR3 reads TGCGCCAGCAGCCCAGGGGACACCGGGGAGCTGTTTTTT.

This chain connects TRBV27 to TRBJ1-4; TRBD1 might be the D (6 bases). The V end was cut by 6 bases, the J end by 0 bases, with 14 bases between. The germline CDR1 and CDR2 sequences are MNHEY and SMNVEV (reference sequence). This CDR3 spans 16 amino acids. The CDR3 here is CASSLGTFATNEKLFF. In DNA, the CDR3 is TGTGCCAGCAGCCTAGGGACATTTGCAACTAATGAAAAACTGTTTTTT.

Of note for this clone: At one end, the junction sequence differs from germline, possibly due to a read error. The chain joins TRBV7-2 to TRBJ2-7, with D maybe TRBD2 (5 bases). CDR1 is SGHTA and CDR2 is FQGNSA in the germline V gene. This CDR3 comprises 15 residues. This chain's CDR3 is CASSLGVAIRYEQYF. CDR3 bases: TGTGCCAGCAGTTTAGGTGTAGCGATACGATACGAGCAGTACTTC.

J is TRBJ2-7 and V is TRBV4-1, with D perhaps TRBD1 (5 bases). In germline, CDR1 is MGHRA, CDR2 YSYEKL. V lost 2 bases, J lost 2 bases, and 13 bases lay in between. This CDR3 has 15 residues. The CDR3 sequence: CASSQKPGHPYEQYF. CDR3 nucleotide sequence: TGCGCCAGCAGCCAAAAGCCTGGACATCCCTACGAGCAGTACTTC.

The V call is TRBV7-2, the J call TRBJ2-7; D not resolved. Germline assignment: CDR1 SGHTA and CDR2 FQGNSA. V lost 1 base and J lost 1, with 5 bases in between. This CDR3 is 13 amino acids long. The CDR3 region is CASSLGPSYEQYF. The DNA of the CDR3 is TGTGCCAGCAGCTTAGGGCCGTCCTACGAGCAGTACTTC.

CDR3 amino acids: CASSLKGPGGTDTQYF. CDR3 in DNA: TGTGCCAGCAGCTTAAAGGGGCCGGGGGGCACAGATACGCAGTATTTT. J is TRBJ2-3 and V is TRBV7-3; D may be TRBD2 (6 bases). With 1 base removed from V and 1 base from J, the gap between germline ends came to 12 bases. The germline gives CDR1 SGHTA, CDR2 FQGTGA. This CDR3 has 16 amino acids.

CDR3: CASSFTSGRASNPSQETQYF. The CDR3 coding sequence is TGCGCCAGCAGCTTCACTAGCGGGAGGGCCTCAAACCCTTCCCAAGAGACCCAGTACTTC. The V call is TRBV5-1, the J call TRBJ2-5, with TRBD2 identical over 13 bases. The CDR3 covers 20 residues. CDR1 and CDR2 from the germline V gene are SGHRS and YFSETQ. V lost 2 bases, J lost 1 base, and 14 bases stayed unmatched. The variable domain in full, completed from reference TRBV5-1 and TRBJ2-5, reads KAGVTQTPRYLIKTRGQQVTLSCSPISGHRSVSWYQQTPGQGLQFLFEYFSETQRNKGNFPGRFSGRQFSNSRSEMNVSTLELGDSALYLCASSFTSGRASNPSQETQYFGPGTRLLVL.

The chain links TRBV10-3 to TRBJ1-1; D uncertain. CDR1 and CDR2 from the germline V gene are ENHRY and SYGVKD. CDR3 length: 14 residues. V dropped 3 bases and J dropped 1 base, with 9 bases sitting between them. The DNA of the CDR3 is TGTGCCATCAGTGAATGGAACGGGAACACTGAAGCTTTCTTT. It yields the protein CAISEWNGNTEAFF.

The CDR3 region has the DNA TGTGCCAGCAGCCCGACGGGGTCCGACCGGGATACGCAGTATTTT. This gives the protein CASSPTGSDRDTQYF. The chain carries TRBV7-3 and TRBJ2-3; a weak D match, TRBD2 (5 bases). CDR3 length: 15 residues. V was clipped by 5 bases and J by 6 bases, with 18 bases between them. CDR1 and CDR2 (germline): SGHTA, FQGTGA.

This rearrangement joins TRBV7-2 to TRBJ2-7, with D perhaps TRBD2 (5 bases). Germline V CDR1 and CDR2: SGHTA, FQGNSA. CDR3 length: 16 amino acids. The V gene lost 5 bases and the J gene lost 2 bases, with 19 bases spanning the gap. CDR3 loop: CASSPNQPGRAYEQYF. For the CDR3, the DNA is TGTGCCAGCAGCCCGAACCAACCGGGGAGAGCCTACGAGCAGTACTTC.

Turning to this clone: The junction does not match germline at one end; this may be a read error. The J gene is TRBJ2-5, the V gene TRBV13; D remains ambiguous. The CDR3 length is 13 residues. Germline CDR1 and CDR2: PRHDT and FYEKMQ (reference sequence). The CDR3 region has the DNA TGTTCCAGCAGCTTGTATCGAGAAGAGACCCAGTACTTC. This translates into CSSSLYREETQYF.

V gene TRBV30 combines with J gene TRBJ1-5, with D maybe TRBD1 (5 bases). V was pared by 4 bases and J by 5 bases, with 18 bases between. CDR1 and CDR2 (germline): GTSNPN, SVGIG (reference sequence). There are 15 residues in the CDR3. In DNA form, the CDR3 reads TGTGCCTGGAAAGCTTCGACAGCCAGGGATCAGCCCCAGCATTTT. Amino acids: CAWKASTARDQPQHF.